This T cell receptor beta chain emerged from a study of identical twins. This clonotype was picked up many times. TCRdb processed the 5' RACE reads anew with MiXCR; each CDR3 protein has one entry. This table has 500,000 to 600,000 distinct CDR3 sequences, around 20% appearing once. The same sample was also studied in work on T cells expressing NK-cell markers. That report adds: Uncertainty persisted over the HCMV specificity of expanded NKG2C+ T cell clones.

Sample: CD4+ T cells sorted from blood. This TCR came from a woman younger than 35 in good health.

For the CDR3, the DNA is TGCGCCAGCAGCCCTGGACAGGGGGTCAACACTGAAGCTTTCTTT. Translated: CASSPGQGVNTEAFF. V usage is TRBV5-1 and J usage is TRBJ1-1; 10 bases are shared with TRBD1. CDR3 length: 15 residues. Germline CDR1 and CDR2: SGHRS and YFSETQ. Germline trimming cut 4 bases from V and 2 bases from J; bases unmatched to any gene: 5.